The 14 T cell receptor beta chains below were found in one sample sequenced in a study of graft-versus-host responses after intestinal transplantation. Some clones are missing from TCRdb's copy, which holds only in-frame ones; the method was immunoSEQ multiplex PCR. The sample consists of 85,000 to 100,000 clones, under 95% of them appearing once. No antigens are known for them. The sample consisted of unstimulated CD8+ T cells sorted from spleen or lymph node cells, taken before transplant. Source of these receptors: a human donor who was the organ donor for an intestinal transplant.

The CDR3 bases are TGTGCCTCCGGGTGGGGCGAGGATGAAAAACTGTTTTTT. Translated: CASGWGEDEKLFF. The chain is built from TRBV30 and TRBJ1-4; TRBD1 might be the D (5 bases). Trimming removed 7 bases at V and 6 bases at J, with 15 bases between. Germline V gene data show CDR1 as GTSNPN and CDR2 as SVGIG (reference sequence). The CDR3 sequence is 13 residues long.

This chain connects TRBV10-3 to TRBJ1-2, with 9 bases lining up with TRBD1. With V trimmed by 2 bases and J by 6 bases, 10 bases remained unmatched. The germline gives CDR1 ENHRY, CDR2 SYGVKD. The CDR3 spans 16 residues. In nucleotides, the CDR3 is TGTGCCATCAGTGAGGTACAGGGGGCTCAATCTCATGGCTACACCTTC. It encodes CAISEVQGAQSHGYTF.

This rearrangement joins TRBV27 to TRBJ2-1; 8 nucleotides align to TRBD2. This CDR3 spans 15 amino acids. V lost 5 bases, J lost 7 bases, and 10 bases stayed unmatched. CDR1 and CDR2 (germline): MNHEY, SMNVEV (reference sequence). CDR3 bases: TGTGCCAGCAGTATCACAGCGGGAGAGTTTAATGAGCAGTTCTTC. This codes for CASSITAGEFNEQFF.

The CDR3 DNA sequence: TGTGCCAGCAGCCAATTACAGGGAATTAATGAAAAACTGTTTTTT. Translating it yields CASSQLQGINEKLFF. This chain uses TRBV14 with TRBJ1-4; D possibly corresponds to TRBD1 (6 bases). The CDR3 is 15 amino acids. Germline V gives CDR1 SGHDN, CDR2 FVKESK. V gave up 2 bases and J gave up 4 bases, with 11 bases separating them. Supplemented by reference TRBV14 and TRBJ1-4, the full variable domain reads EAGVTQFPSHSVIEKGQTVTLRCDPISGHDNLYWYRRVMGKEIKFLLHFVKESKQDESGMPNNRFLAERTGGTYSTLKVQPAELEDSGVYFCASSQLQGINEKLFFGSGTQLSVL.

The chain employs TRBV10-3 and TRBJ2-2; 10 bases agree with TRBD2. In germline, CDR1 is ENHRY, CDR2 SYGVKD. The V gene end was trimmed by 4 bases and the J gene end by 6 bases; junction bases not matched to a gene: 5. The length of the CDR3 is 15 residues. This CDR3 is CAISGSSGSPGELFF. In nucleotides, the CDR3 is TGTGCCATCAGTGGCTCTAGCGGGAGCCCCGGGGAGCTGTTTTTT.

V is TRBV4-2 and J is TRBJ2-5; the D is unclear. Germline CDR1 is LGHNA and CDR2 is YNFKEQ. V shed 1 base and J shed 1 base, with 22 bases lying between them. The CDR3 runs to 19 residues. The CDR3 is CASSQVNCGGCESQETQYF. For the CDR3, the DNA is TGTGCCAGCAGCCAAGTTAACTGCGGTGGGTGTGAGAGCCAAGAGACCCAGTACTTC.

This sequence joins TRBV5-1 and TRBJ2-3, with 7 bases that match TRBD1. V lost 0 bases, J lost 0 bases, and 10 bases stayed unmatched. The length of the CDR3 is 18 residues. Germline loops: CDR1 SGHRS, CDR2 YFSETQ. CDR3 nucleotides: TGCGCCAGCAGCTTGGGAGTTAACAAGGGGGCAAGCACAGATACGCAGTATTTT. Protein sequence: CASSLGVNKGASTDTQYF.

The genes are TRBV19 and TRBJ2-7; TRBD2 matches 11 bases. V was clipped by 3 bases and J by 8 bases; unmatched bases: 9. This CDR3 region has 15 residues. In germline, CDR1 is LNHDA, CDR2 SQIVND (reference sequence). The DNA of the CDR3 is TGTGCCAGTAGTATGGGAACTAGCGGGAGATCGCAGCAGTACTTC. It codes for CASSMGTSGRSQQYF.

The CDR3 reads CASSQANEQFF. The CDR3 nucleotides read TGTGCCAGCAGCCAAGCGAATGAGCAGTTCTTC. This chain uses TRBV14 with TRBJ2-1; D call uncertain. V lost 1 base and J 7 bases, leaving 2 bases between the germline ends. CDR1 is SGHDN, CDR2 FVKESK, per germline. The CDR3 consists of 11 residues. The full variable domain, its missing parts supplied by reference TRBV14 and TRBJ2-1, is EAGVTQFPSHSVIEKGQTVTLRCDPISGHDNLYWYRRVMGKEIKFLLHFVKESKQDESGMPNNRFLAERTGGTYSTLKVQPAELEDSGVYFCASSQANEQFFGPGTRLTVL.

This chain joins TRBV7-9 and TRBJ1-1; 7 bases agree with TRBD1. The germline V gene encodes CDR1 SEHNR and CDR2 FQNEAQ (reference sequence). Trimming at V came to 6 bases and at J to 2 bases, leaving 9 bases not matched to a gene. The length of the CDR3 is 15 residues. Written as DNA, the CDR3 is TGTGCCAGCAGGAGCAGGGGGGATCACAACACTGAAGCTTTCTTT. This translates into CASRSRGDHNTEAFF.

V gene TRBV5-6 combines with J gene TRBJ1-1; maybe TRBD1 (5 bases). Trimming pared 6 bases from V and 0 bases from J, leaving 18 bases between. The CDR3 length is 16 residues. The germline CDR1 and CDR2 sequences are SGHDT and YYEEEE. The CDR3 coding sequence is TGTGCCAGCAACCATGGGGCCCTGACCTTGAACACTGAAGCTTTCTTT. Protein product: CASNHGALTLNTEAFF.

The genes are TRBV27 and TRBJ2-3, with 7 positions matching TRBD2. The J segment lost 0 bases and the V segment lost 3 bases, leaving 6 bases of the junction unmatched. CDR3 length: 16 residues. Germline CDR1 reads MNHEY; CDR2 reads SMNVEV (reference sequence). CDR3 protein: CASSFLAGDSTDTQYF. For the CDR3, the DNA is TGTGCCAGCAGTTTTTTAGCGGGCGATAGCACAGATACGCAGTATTTT.

The chain joins TRBV5-5 to TRBJ1-4, with D unclear. The CDR3 is made up of 15 amino acids. Deletions cut 0 bases from V and 3 bases from J, with 9 bases between. The germline V gene has CDR1 SGHKS and CDR2 YYEKEE (reference sequence). The CDR3 loop is CASSLVSTSNEKLFF. In DNA, the CDR3 is TGTGCCAGCAGCTTGGTTTCTACTTCTAATGAAAAACTGTTTTTT.

The chain is built from TRBV6-5 and TRBJ2-1; D gene ambiguous. Germline-derived CDR1 and CDR2 are MNHEY and SVGAGI. This CDR3 has 11 amino acids. Trimming took 2 bases from V and 7 from J, leaving 3 bases between them. CDR3 protein: CASSYQNEQFF. The CDR3 nucleotides are TGTGCCAGCAGTTACCAGAATGAGCAGTTCTTC.